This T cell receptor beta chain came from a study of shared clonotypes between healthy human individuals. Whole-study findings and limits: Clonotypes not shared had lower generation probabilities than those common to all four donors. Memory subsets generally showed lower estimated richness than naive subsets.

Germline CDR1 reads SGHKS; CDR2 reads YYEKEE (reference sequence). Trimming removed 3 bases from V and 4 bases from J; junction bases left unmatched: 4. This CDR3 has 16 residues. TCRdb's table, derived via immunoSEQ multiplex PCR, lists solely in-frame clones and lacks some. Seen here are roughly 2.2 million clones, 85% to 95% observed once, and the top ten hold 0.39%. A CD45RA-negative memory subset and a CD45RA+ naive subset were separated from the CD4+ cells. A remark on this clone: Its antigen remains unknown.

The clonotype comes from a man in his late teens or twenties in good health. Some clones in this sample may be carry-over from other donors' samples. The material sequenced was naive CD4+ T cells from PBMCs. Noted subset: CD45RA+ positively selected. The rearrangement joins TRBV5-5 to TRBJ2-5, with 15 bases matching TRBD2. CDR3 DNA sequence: TGTGCCAGCAGCTCCGGACTAGCGGGAGGGATAGAGACCCAGTACTTC. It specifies CASSSGLAGGIETQYF.